This T cell receptor (beta chain) was sequenced for a study of response to subunit inactivated influenza vaccine. Findings and caveats of the study: Seasonal influenza vaccination, on each occasion, was suggested by the authors to recruit few new T cells.

As to this clonotype: What it binds is unknown.

TCRdb re-analysed the RT-PCR reads in MiXCR, keeping a single row per CDR3 protein. The data contain roughly 160,000 distinct CDR3 sequences, roughly a tenth of them singletons. This CDR3 is 20 amino acids long. Germline CDR1 reads SGDLS; CDR2 reads YYNGEE. The V and J ends lost 4 bases and 0 bases, in that order; junction bases with no gene match: 14. The sequence was obtained from a man between 50 and 69 years old who received an inactivated influenza vaccine. This specimen was CD8+ T cells sorted from PBMCs, taken approximately 25 months after vaccination. The chain combines TRBV9 with TRBJ2-1; 12 positions match TRBD2. CDR3 coding DNA: TGTGCCAGCAGCCATAGTATGGGACTAGCGGGTCAAGGCTCCTACAATGAGCAGTTCTTC. It encodes CASSHSMGLAGQGSYNEQFF.